This T cell receptor (beta chain) was recorded in a study of T cells after yellow fever vaccination. This clonotype was detected only a few times. V lost 3 bases to trimming and J lost 6 bases; unmatched junction nucleotides: 7. CDR1 DFQATT and CDR2 SNEGSKA come from the germline V gene (reference sequence). The CDR3 is made up of 16 amino acids. One entry per CDR3 protein results from TCRdb running MiXCR on the 5' RACE reads. The sample has 350,000 to 450,000 distinct CDR3 sequences; under 7.5% are singletons. The chain employs TRBV20-1 and TRBJ2-1; 14 positions agree with TRBD2. This sequence was found in a man younger than 40 who received the YFV17D yellow fever vaccine. This material consisted of PBMCs, taken 5 days after the yellow fever booster vaccination. The CDR3 reads CSARGTGLAGVNEQFF. In DNA form, the CDR3 reads TGCAGTGCTAGGGGTACGGGACTAGCGGGAGTCAATGAGCAGTTCTTC.